This is a list of T cell receptor beta chains from one sample in a study of blood T cells in healthy people across ages. TCRdb independently ran MiXCR on the 5' RACE reads; one entry per CDR3 protein. The table shows 450,000 to 650,000 distinct CDR3 sequences, with about 25% occurring only once. These data are also associated with another study on T cells of mothers and their children.

The sample was blood. These receptor sequences come from a boy younger than 18 in good health. Each CDR3 is given with its conserved first and last residue. D genes are given only for firm matches. Clone size is shown for a subset of rows, as once, few, many or a class of expanded clone.

j_call,v_call,clone_size,d_call,cdr3_aa,cdr3_nt
TRBJ2-5,TRBV2,-,-,CASSERLAQGTQYF,TGTGCCAGCAGTGAGAGGCTAGCCCAGGGCACCCAGTACTTC
TRBJ2-5,TRBV2,many,TRBD1,CASSFGQDYQETQYF,TGTGCCAGCAGTTTTGGACAGGATTACCAAGAGACCCAGTACTTC
TRBJ2-3,TRBV7-9,-,TRBD2,CASSPGRTGTDTQYF,TGTGCCAGCAGCCCCGGGAGGACTGGCACAGATACGCAGTATTTT
TRBJ2-5,TRBV12-3/TRBV12-4,-,TRBD2,CASSRTSGRKETQYF,TGTGCCAGCAGCAGGACTAGCGGGAGAAAGGAGACCCAGTACTTC
TRBJ2-4,TRBV20-1,-,TRBD1,CSADRGNIQYF,TGCAGTGCTGACAGGGGAAACATTCAGTACTTC
TRBJ2-5,TRBV28,-,-,CASSPRTRKGTETQYF,TGTGCCAGCAGTCCCCGGACCCGAAAAGGGACAGAGACCCAGTACTTC
TRBJ2-4,TRBV7-3,many,TRBD2,CASSPSGGTSSNIQYF,TGTGCCAGCAGCCCATCCGGAGGGACTAGCTCAAACATTCAGTACTTC
TRBJ1-1,TRBV7-9,few,TRBD1,CASSQTTGRNEAFF,TGTGCCAGCAGCCAGACGACAGGGAGAAATGAAGCTTTCTTT
TRBJ1-2,TRBV6-5,-,-,CASSYSNSLYYTF,TGTGCCAGCAGTTACTCGAATTCGTTGTACTACACCTTC
TRBJ1-2,TRBV4-3,few,TRBD1,CASSQDLPGGAPSYGYTF,TGCGCCAGCAGCCAAGATCTCCCAGGGGGCGCACCAAGCTATGGCTACACCTTC
TRBJ1-5,TRBV12-3/TRBV12-4,-,-,CASSSYQGSNQPQHF,TGTGCCAGCAGTTCTTATCAGGGGAGCAATCAGCCCCAGCATTTT
TRBJ2-5,TRBV7-2,-,-,CASSLQGGQETQYF,TGTGCCAGCAGCTTGCAGGGGGGACAAGAGACCCAGTACTTC
TRBJ1-6,TRBV6-1,few,TRBD1,CASSQHQGDYNSPLHF,TGTGCCAGCTCTCAGCATCAGGGGGACTATAATTCACCCCTCCACTTT
TRBJ1-3,TRBV7-9,-,TRBD1,CASSFMTGSGNTIYF,TGTGCCAGCAGCTTCATGACAGGGTCTGGAAACACCATATATTTT
TRBJ1-1,TRBV28,-,-,CASHGAGTEAFF,TGTGCCTCCCACGGGGCTGGAACTGAAGCTTTCTTT
TRBJ2-1,TRBV29-1,few,-,CSVGDWGYNEQFF,TGCAGCGTTGGGGACTGGGGGTACAATGAGCAGTTCTTC
TRBJ2-1,TRBV4-1,few,-,CASSQDELAPYNEQFF,TGCGCCAGCAGCCAAGATGAGCTAGCGCCCTACAATGAGCAGTTCTTC
TRBJ2-1,TRBV7-2,few,-,CASSPAGLAPSSYNEQFF,TGTGCCAGCAGCCCCGCGGGGCTAGCACCGAGCTCCTACAATGAGCAGTTCTTC
TRBJ1-3,TRBV4-3,many,-,CASSQEGNTIYF,TGCGCCAGCAGCCAAGAAGGAAACACCATATATTTT
TRBJ1-4,TRBV28,-,TRBD1,CASSLKPGQVNEKLFF,TGTGCCAGCAGCCTTAAACCGGGACAGGTTAATGAAAAACTGTTTTTT